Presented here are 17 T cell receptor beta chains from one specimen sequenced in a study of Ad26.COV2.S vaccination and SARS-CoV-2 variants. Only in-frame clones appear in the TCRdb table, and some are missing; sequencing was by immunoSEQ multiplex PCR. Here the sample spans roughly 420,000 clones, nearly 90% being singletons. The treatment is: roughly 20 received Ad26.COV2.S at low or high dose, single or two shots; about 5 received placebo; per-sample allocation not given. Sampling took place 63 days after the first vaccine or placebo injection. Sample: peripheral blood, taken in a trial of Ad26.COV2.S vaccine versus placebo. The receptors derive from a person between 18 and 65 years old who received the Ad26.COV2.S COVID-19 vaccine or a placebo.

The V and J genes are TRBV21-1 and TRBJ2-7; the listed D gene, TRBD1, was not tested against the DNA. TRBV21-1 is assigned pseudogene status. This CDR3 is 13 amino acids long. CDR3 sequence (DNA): TGTGCCAGCGGACAGGTCCTCTCCTACGAGCAGTACGTC. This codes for CASGQVLSYEQYV.

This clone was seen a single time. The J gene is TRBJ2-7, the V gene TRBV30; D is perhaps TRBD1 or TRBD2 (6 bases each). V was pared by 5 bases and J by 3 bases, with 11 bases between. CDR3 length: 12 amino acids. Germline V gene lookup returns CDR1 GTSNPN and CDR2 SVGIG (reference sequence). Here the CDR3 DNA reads TGTGCCTGGGATCGGGGGCACTACGAGCAGTACTTC. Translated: CAWDRGHYEQYF. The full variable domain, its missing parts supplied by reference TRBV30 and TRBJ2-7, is SQTIHQWPATLVQPVGSPLSLECTVEGTSNPNLYWYRQAAGRGLQLLFYSVGIGQISSEVPQNLSASRPQDRQFILSSKKLLLSDSGFYLCAWDRGHYEQYFGPGTRLTVT.

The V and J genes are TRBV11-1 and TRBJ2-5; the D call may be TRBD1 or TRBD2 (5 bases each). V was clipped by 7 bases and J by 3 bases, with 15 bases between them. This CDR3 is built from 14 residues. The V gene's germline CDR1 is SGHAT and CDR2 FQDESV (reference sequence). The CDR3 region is CASTPALGEETQYF. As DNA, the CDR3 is TGTGCCAGCACCCCGGCGTTGGGGGAAGAGACCCAGTACTTC.

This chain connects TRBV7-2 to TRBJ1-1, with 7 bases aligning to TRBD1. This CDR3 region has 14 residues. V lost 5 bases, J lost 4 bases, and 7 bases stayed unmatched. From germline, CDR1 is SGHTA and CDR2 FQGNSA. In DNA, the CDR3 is TGTGCCAGCAGCCAAGCCCAGGGGGTCACTGAAGCTTTCTTT. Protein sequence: CASSQAQGVTEAFF.

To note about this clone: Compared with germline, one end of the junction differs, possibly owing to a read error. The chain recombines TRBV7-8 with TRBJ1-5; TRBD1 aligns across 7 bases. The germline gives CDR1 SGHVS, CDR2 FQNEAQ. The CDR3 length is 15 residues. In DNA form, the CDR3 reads TGTGCCGGCAGCAGAGACAGGGCCAGCAATCAGCCCCAGCATTTT. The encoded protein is CAGSRDRASNQPQHF.

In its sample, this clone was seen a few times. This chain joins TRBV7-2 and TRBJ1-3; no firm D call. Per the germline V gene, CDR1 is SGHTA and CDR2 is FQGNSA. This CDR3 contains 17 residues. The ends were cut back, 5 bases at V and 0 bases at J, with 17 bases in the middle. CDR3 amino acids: CASSAILLSVSGNTIYF. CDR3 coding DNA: TGTGCCAGCAGCGCAATCCTCCTGTCGGTCTCTGGAAACACCATATATTTT.

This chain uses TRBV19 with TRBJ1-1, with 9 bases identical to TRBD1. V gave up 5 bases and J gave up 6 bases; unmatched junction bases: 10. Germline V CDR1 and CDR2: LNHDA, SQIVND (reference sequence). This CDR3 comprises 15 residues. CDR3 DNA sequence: TGTGCCAGTAGTTCGGGACAGGGAAGGAGGGCTGAAGCTTTCTTT. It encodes CASSSGQGRRAEAFF.

CDR3 residues: CASSQLSGEDNEQFF. CDR3 bases: TGCGCCAGCAGCCAACTTAGCGGGGAAGACAATGAGCAGTTCTTC. The rearrangement joins TRBV4-3 to TRBJ2-1, with 8 bases fitting TRBD2. V lost 2 bases to trimming and J lost 5 bases; unmatched junction nucleotides: 5. CDR1 LGHNA and CDR2 YSLEER come from the germline V gene. The length of the CDR3 is 15 residues.

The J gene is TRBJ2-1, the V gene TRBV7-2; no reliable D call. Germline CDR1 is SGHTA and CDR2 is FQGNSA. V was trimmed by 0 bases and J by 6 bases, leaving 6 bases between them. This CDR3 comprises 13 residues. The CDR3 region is CASSLAHTNEQFF. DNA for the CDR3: TGTGCCAGCAGCTTAGCGCATACCAATGAGCAGTTCTTC.

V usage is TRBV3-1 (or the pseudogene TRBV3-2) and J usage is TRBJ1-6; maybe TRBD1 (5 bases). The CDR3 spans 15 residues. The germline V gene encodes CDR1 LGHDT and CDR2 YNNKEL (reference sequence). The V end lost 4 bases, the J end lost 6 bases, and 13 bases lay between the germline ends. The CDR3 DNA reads TGTGCCAGCAGCCCTAGTGCGCAGGGTAATTCACCCCTCCACTTT. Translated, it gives CASSPSAQGNSPLHF.

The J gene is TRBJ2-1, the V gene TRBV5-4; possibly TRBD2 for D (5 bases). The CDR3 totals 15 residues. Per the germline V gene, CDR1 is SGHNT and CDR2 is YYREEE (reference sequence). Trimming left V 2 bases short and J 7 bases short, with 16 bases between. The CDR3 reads CASSFAPRGGNEQFF. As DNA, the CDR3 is TGTGCCAGCAGCTTTGCCCCTAGAGGCGGGAATGAGCAGTTCTTC. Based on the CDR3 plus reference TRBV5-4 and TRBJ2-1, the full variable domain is ETGVTQSPTHLIKTRGQQVTLRCSSQSGHNTVSWYQQALGQGPQFIFQYYREEENGRGNFPPRFSGLQFPNYSSELNVNALELDDSALYLCASSFAPRGGNEQFFGPGTRLTVL.

The CDR3 here is CASSYSPGGQQYF. In DNA, the CDR3 is TGTGCCAGCAGTTACTCTCCGGGGGGACAGCAGTACTTC. The chain recombines TRBV6-5 with TRBJ2-7; 7 bases agree with TRBD2. The junction had 4 bases not matched to a gene; V was cut back by 0 bases and J by 8 bases. Germline values: CDR1 MNHEY, CDR2 SVGAGI. The CDR3 contains 13 residues.

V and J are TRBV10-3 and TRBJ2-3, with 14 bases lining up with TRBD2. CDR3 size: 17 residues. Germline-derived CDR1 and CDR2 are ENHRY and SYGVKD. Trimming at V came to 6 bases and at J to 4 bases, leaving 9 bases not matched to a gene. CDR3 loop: CAISGLAGGSSSDTQYF. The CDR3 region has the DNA TGTGCCATCAGCGGACTAGCGGGGGGCTCCTCCTCAGATACGCAGTATTTT.

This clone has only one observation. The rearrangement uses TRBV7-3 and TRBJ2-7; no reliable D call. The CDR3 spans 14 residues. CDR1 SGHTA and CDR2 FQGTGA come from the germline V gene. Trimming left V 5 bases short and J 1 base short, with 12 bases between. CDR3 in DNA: TGTGCCAGCAGCCCCGGACGGATTTCCTACGAGCAGTACTTC. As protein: CASSPGRISYEQYF.

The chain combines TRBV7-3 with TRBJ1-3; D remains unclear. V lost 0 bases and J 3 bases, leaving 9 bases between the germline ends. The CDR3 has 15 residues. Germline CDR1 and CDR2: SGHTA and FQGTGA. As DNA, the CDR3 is TGTGCCAGCAGCTTAACAGGCGGGATTGGAAACACCATATATTTT. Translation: CASSLTGGIGNTIYF.

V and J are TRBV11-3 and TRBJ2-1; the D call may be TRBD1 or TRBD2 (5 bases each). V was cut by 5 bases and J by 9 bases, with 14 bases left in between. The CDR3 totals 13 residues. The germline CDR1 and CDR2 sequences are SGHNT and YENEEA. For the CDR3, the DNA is TGTGCCAGCAGCCCAAGAGCCGGGACTGAGCAGTTCTTC. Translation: CASSPRAGTEQFF.

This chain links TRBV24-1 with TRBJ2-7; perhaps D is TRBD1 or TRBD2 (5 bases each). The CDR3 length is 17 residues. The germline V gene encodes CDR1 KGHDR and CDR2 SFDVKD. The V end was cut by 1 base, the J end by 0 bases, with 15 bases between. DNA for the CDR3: TGTGCCACCAGTGATTTAGGCCATCCAGGGAGCTCCTACGAGCAGTACGTC. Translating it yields CATSDLGHPGSSYEQYV.